Shown below are 30 T cell receptor beta chains from a single sample sequenced in a study of blood T cell repertoires in COVID-19. TCRdb's table, derived via immunoSEQ multiplex PCR, lists solely in-frame clones and lacks some. The sample lists 450,000 to 500,000 clones; around nine tenths were seen once. Source material: PBMCs or T cells enriched from blood (not recorded which). The receptors originated from a woman aged 55-70 years who had recovered from COVID-19.

The CDR3 here is CASSTGDGNTIYF. DNA for the CDR3: TGCGCCAGCAGCACAGGGGATGGAAACACCATATATTTT. J is TRBJ1-3 and V is TRBV5-1, with 7 positions matching TRBD1. V dropped 4 bases and J dropped 3; count of bases not matched to a gene: 1. Germline values: CDR1 SGHRS, CDR2 YFSETQ. The CDR3 consists of 13 residues.

The chain links TRBV19 to TRBJ1-5; D might be TRBD1 (6 bases). The V and J ends lost 3 bases and 3 bases respectively, with 12 bases between them. This CDR3 region has 15 residues. Germline lookup yields CDR1 LNHDA and CDR2 SQIVND (reference sequence). CDR3 protein: CASSMEYRVNQPQHF. The CDR3 bases are TGTGCCAGTAGTATGGAATACAGGGTCAATCAGCCCCAGCATTTT.

The V gene is TRBV11-3, the J gene TRBJ2-3, with 7 bases aligning to TRBD1. V was clipped by 5 bases and J by 5 bases; unmatched bases: 7. This CDR3 spans 14 amino acids. The germline V gene encodes CDR1 SGHNT and CDR2 YENEEA. The CDR3: CASSRGGGGDTQYF. CDR3 DNA sequence: TGTGCCAGCAGCCGAGGGGGCGGTGGAGATACGCAGTATTTT.

This clone was counted a few times. The chain joins TRBV3-1 (or the pseudogene TRBV3-2) to TRBJ2-2; 7 nucleotides agree with TRBD1. CDR1 LGHDT and CDR2 YNNKEL come from the germline V gene (reference sequence). Trimming removed 7 bases from V and 5 bases from J; junction bases left unmatched: 10. The CDR3 sequence is 15 residues long. The CDR3 DNA is TGTGCCAGCAACAAACAGGGGCTCAGGACCGGGGAGCTGTTTTTT. Translation: CASNKQGLRTGELFF.

The J gene is TRBJ1-2, the V gene TRBV19; 9 nucleotides align to TRBD1. Germline V gives CDR1 LNHDA, CDR2 SQIVND (reference sequence). The CDR3 length is 14 residues. Trimming cost V 8 bases and J 2 bases; bases outside gene matches: 6. The CDR3 sequence is CASARQGGNYGYTF. The CDR3 DNA is TGTGCCAGTGCCCGACAGGGGGGCAACTATGGCTACACCTTC.

CDR3 coding DNA: TGTGCCAGCAGTCTAAAAGTAAGCCGAGGAGGGGGGGACCGAAACTTCATCTATGGCTACACCTTC. Amino acid sequence: CASSLKVSRGGGDRNFIYGYTF. The V call is TRBV3-1 (or the pseudogene TRBV3-2), the J call TRBJ1-2, with D perhaps matching TRBD1 (6 bases). The CDR3 is 22 amino acids. CDR1 is LGHDT and CDR2 is YNNKEL in the germline V gene (reference sequence). Deletions cut 6 bases from V and 4 bases from J, with 39 bases between.

DNA for the CDR3: TGTGCCAGCAGTCGACAGGGCTACGAGCAGTACGTC. This sequence encodes CASSRQGYEQYV. The chain links TRBV12-3 or TRBV12-4 to TRBJ2-7, with 7 bases that match TRBD1. With 5 bases clipped from V and 3 bases from J, the junction kept 1 base outside the gene matches. This CDR3 comprises 12 residues.

J is TRBJ2-3 and V is TRBV2, with 7 bases aligning to TRBD2. Germline V gene data show CDR1 as SNHLY and CDR2 as FYNNEI. Trimming removed 5 bases from V and 2 bases from J; junction bases left unmatched: 7. The CDR3 consists of 15 residues. The DNA for the CDR3 is TGTGCCAGCAGTATGATCGGGACTATCACAGATACGCAGTATTTT. Protein sequence: CASSMIGTITDTQYF.

J is TRBJ1-6 and V is TRBV3-1 (or the pseudogene TRBV3-2), with a possible D match to TRBD1 (5 bases). This CDR3 spans 12 amino acids. Germline values: CDR1 LGHDT, CDR2 YNNKEL (reference sequence). Trimming took off 9 bases at V and 9 bases at J, with 12 bases between the two ends. The CDR3 loop is CASQDQGSPLHF. The CDR3 DNA reads TGTGCCAGTCAAGATCAGGGTTCACCCCTCCACTTT.

CDR3 sequence (DNA): TGTGCCAGCAGCCAAAAGGGGGCTGGTTATTCACCCCTCCACTTT. Translated: CASSQKGAGYSPLHF. The rearrangement links TRBV3-1 (or the pseudogene TRBV3-2) to TRBJ1-6; TRBD1 aligns across 7 bases. Trimming took 2 bases from V and 8 from J; bases not matched to a gene: 6. This CDR3 is built from 15 residues. Looked up from germline, CDR1 is LGHDT and CDR2 is YNNKEL (reference sequence).

The gene calls are TRBV12-5 and TRBJ1-4; D uncertain. From germline, CDR1 is LGHNT and CDR2 FRNRAP. V shed 5 bases and J shed 8 bases, with 18 bases lying between them. CDR3 length equals 15 residues. The DNA of the CDR3 is TGTGCTAGTGGTCAAACCGGGAACTGGGAAGAAAAACTGTTTTTT. It is translated as CASGQTGNWEEKLFF. Looking up the rest from reference TRBV12-5 and TRBJ1-4 gives the full variable domain: DARVTQTPRHKVTEMGQEVTMRCQPILGHNTVFWYRQTMMQGLELLAYFRNRAPLDDSGMPKDRFSAEMPDATLATLKIQPSEPRDSAVYFCASGQTGNWEEKLFFGSGTQLSVL.

This chain connects TRBV5-6 to TRBJ1-1; TRBD1 matches 10 bases. V gave up 7 bases and J gave up 2 bases; unmatched junction bases: 2. The V gene's germline CDR1 is SGHDT and CDR2 YYEEEE. The CDR3 extends over 13 amino acids. The CDR3 nucleotides are TGTGCCAGCGTGACAGGGGGCAACACTGAAGCTTTCTTT. It codes for CASVTGGNTEAFF. Full variable domain (missing parts from reference TRBV5-6 and TRBJ1-1): DAGVTQSPTHLIKTRGQQVTLRCSPKSGHDTVSWYQQALGQGPQFIFQYYEEEERQRGNFPDRFSGHQFPNYSSELNVNALLLGDSALYLCASVTGGNTEAFFGQGTRLTVV.

The chain recombines TRBV7-2 with TRBJ1-6, with a tentative D call TRBD1 (5 bases). CDR1 SGHTA and CDR2 FQGNSA come from the germline V gene. V lost 2 bases and J lost 8, with 13 bases in between. The CDR3 loop spans 15 amino acids. The DNA for the CDR3 is TGTGCCAGCAGCTTACAGGGACGGGGGGATTCACCCCTCCACTTT. Encoded protein: CASSLQGRGDSPLHF.

The V gene is TRBV11-3, the J gene TRBJ1-2; 8 bases agree with TRBD1. CDR1 and CDR2 (germline): SGHNT, YENEEA. The CDR3 extends over 14 amino acids. The ends lost 7 bases at V and 8 bases at J; junction bases unmatched: 12. The CDR3 DNA reads TGTGCCAGCAAACCGCAGGGGGGACAGGAAGGCTACACCTTC. Its protein product is CASKPQGGQEGYTF.

The chain links TRBV4-1 to TRBJ1-6; D gene unclear. V shed 2 bases and J shed 3 bases, with 14 bases lying between them. The CDR3 covers 17 residues. Germline CDR1 reads MGHRA; CDR2 reads YSYEKL. The CDR3 sequence: CASSQLAGLLYNSPLHF. In DNA form, the CDR3 reads TGCGCCAGCAGCCAACTGGCTGGGCTCCTCTATAATTCACCCCTCCACTTT.

In the case of this clone: The sample carries other DNA sequences with the same CDR3. The J gene is TRBJ1-5, the V gene TRBV30; TRBD1 might be the D (5 bases). This CDR3 has 12 residues. Germline V gives CDR1 GTSNPN, CDR2 SVGIG (reference sequence). V shed 2 bases and J shed 6 bases, with 8 bases lying between them. The DNA for the CDR3 is TGTGCCTGGAGTAGGGGCGGTCAGCCCCAGCATTTT. Protein: CAWSRGGQPQHF.

The chain couples TRBV5-1 to TRBJ1-3; TRBD1 aligns across 10 bases. The CDR3 sequence is 17 residues long. In germline, CDR1 is SGHRS, CDR2 YFSETQ. Germline trimming cut 1 base from V and 0 bases from J; bases unmatched to any gene: 4. This CDR3 reads CASSLKTGGTSGNTIYF. CDR3 nucleotide sequence: TGCGCCAGCAGCTTGAAGACAGGGGGCACCTCTGGAAACACCATATATTTT.

The chain uses TRBV4-1 and TRBJ2-2, with D unresolved. CDR1 is MGHRA and CDR2 is YSYEKL in the germline V gene. The CDR3 length is 12 residues. V was trimmed by 3 bases and J by 5 bases, leaving 4 bases between them. The CDR3 protein is CASSHKTGELFF. CDR3 nucleotides: TGCGCCAGCAGCCATAAAACCGGGGAGCTGTTTTTT.

The chain recombines TRBV7-9 with TRBJ1-2; D may be TRBD1 (6 bases). The V end was cut by 9 bases, the J end by 4 bases, with 18 bases between. There are 14 residues in the CDR3. Germline CDR1 is SEHNR and CDR2 is FQNEAQ (reference sequence). The CDR3 DNA reads TGTGCCAGTCGCCCCCTGACAGGCTTCTATGGCTACACCTTC. This translates into CASRPLTGFYGYTF.

Details on this clone: Other DNA variants within this sample encode the same CDR3. V and J are TRBV5-1 and TRBJ2-2; 7 bases are a match to TRBD1. The CDR3 has 15 residues. The V gene's germline CDR1 is SGHRS and CDR2 YFSETQ. V gave up 5 bases and J gave up 0 bases; unmatched junction bases: 4. The CDR3 sequence: CASSPGQSNTGELFF. In DNA form, the CDR3 reads TGCGCCAGCAGTCCGGGACAGTCGAACACCGGGGAGCTGTTTTTT.

This rearrangement joins TRBV7-2 to TRBJ1-5; 8 bases fit TRBD1. CDR1 and CDR2 (germline): SGHTA, FQGNSA. V was clipped by 5 bases and J by 6 bases; unmatched bases: 3. The CDR3 contains 13 residues. CDR3 DNA sequence: TGTGCCAGCAGCCCGACAGGGGTTCAGCCCCAGCATTTT. It yields the protein CASSPTGVQPQHF.

V and J are TRBV5-5 and TRBJ1-5, with a tentative D call TRBD1 (5 bases). V lost 3 bases to trimming and J lost 0 bases, with 13 bases between them. Germline V gene sequence: CDR1 SGHKS, CDR2 YYEKEE (reference sequence). The length of the CDR3 is 16 residues. The CDR3 is CASSSSGEYSNQPQHF. Here the CDR3 DNA reads TGTGCCAGCAGCTCCTCGGGGGAATATAGCAATCAGCCCCAGCATTTT. Looking up the rest from reference TRBV5-5 and TRBJ1-5 gives the full variable domain: DAGVTQSPTHLIKTRGQQVTLRCSPISGHKSVSWYQQVLGQGPQFIFQYYEKEERGRGNFPDRFSARQFPNYSSELNVNALLLGDSALYLCASSSSGEYSNQPQHFGDGTRLSIL.

The chain couples TRBV19 to TRBJ2-7; 7 nucleotides match TRBD1. The junction had 15 bases not matched to a gene; V was cut back by 5 bases and J by 5 bases. This CDR3 spans 16 amino acids. The germline V gene encodes CDR1 LNHDA and CDR2 SQIVND (reference sequence). CDR3 nucleotide sequence: TGTGCCAGTAGTTCTGACCCAACAGGGGTCGACGACGAGCAGTACTTC. It is translated as CASSSDPTGVDDEQYF.

The J gene is TRBJ2-2, the V gene TRBV12-3 or TRBV12-4, with D uncertain. The CDR3 contains 13 residues. The V end was cut by 1 base, the J end by 4 bases, with 4 bases between. The CDR3 nucleotides are TGTGCCAGCAGTTTAGTAGCCACCGGGGAGCTGTTTTTT. This translates into CASSLVATGELFF.

The genes are TRBV18 and TRBJ1-5, with a weak D call TRBD1 (5 bases). The germline V gene encodes CDR1 KGHSH and CDR2 LQKENI. The CDR3 is made up of 13 amino acids. V dropped 4 bases and J dropped 7 bases, with 11 bases sitting between them. CDR3 nucleotide sequence: TGTGCCAGCTCACGGGGGGAGAGACAGCCCCAGCATTTT. Translating gives CASSRGERQPQHF.

This clone appeared once. The genes are TRBV24-1 and TRBJ1-2; D remains unclear. The CDR3 extends over 14 amino acids. Germline assignment: CDR1 KGHDR and CDR2 SFDVKD. Trimming took 1 base from V and 4 from J, leaving 9 bases between them. CDR3 amino acids: CATSDFTQFYGYTF. CDR3 in DNA: TGTGCCACCAGTGATTTCACACAGTTCTATGGCTACACCTTC.

V and J are TRBV5-4 and TRBJ2-7; 12 bases match TRBD1. In germline, CDR1 is SGHNT, CDR2 YYREEE (reference sequence). The CDR3 loop spans 14 amino acids. V dropped 2 bases and J dropped 6; count of bases not matched to a gene: 3. In nucleotides, the CDR3 is TGTGCCAGCAGCTTTGGGACAGGGGGCTCCGAGCAGTACTTC. Translation: CASSFGTGGSEQYF.

The rearrangement links TRBV12-5 to TRBJ1-2, with D hard to call. The CDR3 is 11 residues long. Germline V CDR1 and CDR2: LGHNT, FRNRAP. V shed 1 base and J shed 7 bases, with 4 bases lying between them. The CDR3 loop is CASGLGAGYTF. DNA for the CDR3: TGTGCTAGTGGTTTGGGGGCTGGCTACACCTTC.

This chain joins TRBV6-5 and TRBJ1-2; 7 bases agree with TRBD1. This CDR3 spans 13 amino acids. Germline V CDR1 and CDR2: MNHEY, SVGAGI. Germline trimming cut 4 bases from V and 6 bases from J; bases unmatched to any gene: 5. CDR3 residues: CASSSPTGHGYTF. CDR3 nucleotide sequence: TGTGCCAGCAGTTCCCCGACAGGGCATGGCTACACCTTC.

V gene TRBV2 combines with J gene TRBJ1-5; 7 positions agree with TRBD1. The CDR3 sequence is 15 residues long. V gave up 5 bases and J gave up 6 bases; unmatched junction bases: 10. Looked up from germline, CDR1 is SNHLY and CDR2 is FYNNEI. DNA for the CDR3: TGTGCCAGCAGTTCCTACGACAGGGTCGGTCAGCCCCAGCATTTT. Its translation: CASSSYDRVGQPQHF.